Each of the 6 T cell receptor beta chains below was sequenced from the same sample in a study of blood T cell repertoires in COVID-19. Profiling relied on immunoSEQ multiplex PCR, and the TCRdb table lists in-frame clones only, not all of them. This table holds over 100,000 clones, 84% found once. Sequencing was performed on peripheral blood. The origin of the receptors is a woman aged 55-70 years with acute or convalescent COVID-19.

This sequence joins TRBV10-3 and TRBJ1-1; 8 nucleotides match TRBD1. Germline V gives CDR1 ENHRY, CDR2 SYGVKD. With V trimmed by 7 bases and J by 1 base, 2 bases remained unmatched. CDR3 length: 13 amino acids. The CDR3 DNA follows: TGTGCCATCAAAGGGACAGGGAACACTGAAGCTTTCTTT. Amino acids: CAIKGTGNTEAFF.

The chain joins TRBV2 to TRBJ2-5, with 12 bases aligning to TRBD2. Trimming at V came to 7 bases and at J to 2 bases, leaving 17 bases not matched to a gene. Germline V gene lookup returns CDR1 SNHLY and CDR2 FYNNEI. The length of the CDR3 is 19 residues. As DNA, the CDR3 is TGTGCCAGCAAGCCTACCGCTAGCGGGGGGGCAGCGTCACAAGAGACCCAGTACTTC. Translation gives CASKPTASGGAASQETQYF.

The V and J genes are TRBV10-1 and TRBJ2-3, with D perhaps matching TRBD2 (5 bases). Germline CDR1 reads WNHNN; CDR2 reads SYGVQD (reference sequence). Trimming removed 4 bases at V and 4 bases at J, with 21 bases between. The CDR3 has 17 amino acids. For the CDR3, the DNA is TGCGCCAGCAGTGGTGTAGTGGACTTCCTTTATCCAGATACGCAGTATTTT. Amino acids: CASSGVVDFLYPDTQYF.

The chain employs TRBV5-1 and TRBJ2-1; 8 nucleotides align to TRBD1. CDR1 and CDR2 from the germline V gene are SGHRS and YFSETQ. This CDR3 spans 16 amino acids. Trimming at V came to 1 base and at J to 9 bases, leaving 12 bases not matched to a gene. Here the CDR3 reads CASSLIGQGSTGEQFF. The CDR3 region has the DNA TGCGCCAGCAGCTTGATAGGACAGGGTTCGACCGGTGAGCAGTTCTTC.

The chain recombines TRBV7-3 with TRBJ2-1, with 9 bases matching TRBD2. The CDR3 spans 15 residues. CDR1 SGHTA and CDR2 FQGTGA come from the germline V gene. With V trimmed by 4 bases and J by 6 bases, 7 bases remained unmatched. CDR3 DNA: TGTGCCAGCAGCTCGGGGACTAGCTTCGGCAATGAGCAGTTCTTC. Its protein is CASSSGTSFGNEQFF.

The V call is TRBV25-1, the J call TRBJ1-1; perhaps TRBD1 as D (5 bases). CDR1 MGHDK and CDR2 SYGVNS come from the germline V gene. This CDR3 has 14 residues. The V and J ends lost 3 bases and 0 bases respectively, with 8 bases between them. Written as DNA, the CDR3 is TGTGCCAGCAGTGAGCAGGGTATGAACACTGAAGCTTTCTTT. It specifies CASSEQGMNTEAFF.